This T cell receptor beta chain is from a study of T cell changes during pregnancy in multiple sclerosis. Produced via immunoSEQ multiplex PCR; TCRdb's table is partial and in-frame only. This sample has 85,000 to 130,000 clones; just under 95% occur once, and the top ten carry roughly 1.7%. The V and J ends lost 8 bases and 0 bases, in that order; junction bases with no gene match: 6. This CDR3 comprises 15 residues. Looked up from germline, CDR1 is MNHEY and CDR2 is SMNVEV (reference sequence). Sequencing used peripheral blood, obtained after pregnancy. The clonotype was recovered from a female donor with multiple sclerosis, enrolled in a pregnancy study. This rearrangement joins TRBV27 to TRBJ1-2, with 10 bases fitting TRBD1. CDR3 sequence: CASRDRGLSNYGYTF. The CDR3 coding sequence is TGTGCCAGCCGGGACAGGGGTCTTTCTAACTATGGCTACACCTTC.